Each of the 22 T cell receptor beta chains below was sequenced from the same sample in a study of blood T cell repertoires in COVID-19. Using immunoSEQ multiplex PCR, the repertoire was profiled, and TCRdb retains in-frame clones only, with some absent. This table holds almost 350,000 clones, around nine tenths found once. Sequencing used PBMCs or T cells enriched from blood (not recorded which). Receptors were obtained from a woman aged 25-40 years who had been exposed to COVID-19.

V and J are TRBV19 and TRBJ2-1; 9 bases agree with TRBD1. The V gene end was trimmed by 5 bases and the J gene end by 8 bases; junction bases not matched to a gene: 10. The CDR3 extends over 15 amino acids. Germline loops: CDR1 LNHDA, CDR2 SQIVND (reference sequence). The CDR3 loop reads CASSFGTGYSHEQFF. CDR3 bases: TGTGCCAGTAGTTTTGGGACAGGGTATAGCCATGAGCAGTTCTTC.

The rearrangement links TRBV6-5 to TRBJ1-2; D is perhaps TRBD1 (5 bases). Trimming cost V 0 bases and J 5 bases, with 13 bases left between them. This CDR3 comprises 15 residues. The germline V gene has CDR1 MNHEY and CDR2 SVGAGI. In DNA form, the CDR3 reads TGTGCCAGCAGTTACTCCAACAGGTTGGGTTATGGCTACACCTTC. Amino acid sequence: CASSYSNRLGYGYTF.

The chain uses TRBV15 and TRBJ2-7, with 7 bases identical to TRBD1. After removal of 3 bases from V and 3 bases from J, the junction contained 5 bases not matched to a gene. The CDR3 has 14 amino acids. Germline values: CDR1 LNHNV, CDR2 YYDKDF (reference sequence). In nucleotides, the CDR3 is TGTGCCACCAGCAGGACACGGGACAGCTACGAGCAGTACTTC. Encoded protein: CATSRTRDSYEQYF.

This chain connects TRBV18 to TRBJ2-2, with TRBD2 matching over 13 bases. This CDR3 contains 20 residues. CDR1 and CDR2 from the germline V gene are KGHSH and LQKENI. V dropped 2 bases and J dropped 1; count of bases not matched to a gene: 10. The CDR3 region has the DNA TGTGCCAGCTCACCAATCCAGGGACTAGCGGGACCCGGGAACACCGGGGAGCTGTTTTTT. This translates into CASSPIQGLAGPGNTGELFF.

The J gene is TRBJ2-1, the V gene TRBV9; 8 nucleotides line up with TRBD1. Germline V gene sequence: CDR1 SGDLS, CDR2 YYNGEE. The CDR3 length is 14 residues. V lost 3 bases and J lost 7; bases outside the gene matches: 6. The DNA of the CDR3 is TGTGCCAGCAGCGAGGGACAGGTCAAGAATGAGCAGTTCTTC. Translated: CASSEGQVKNEQFF.

The rearrangement links TRBV2 to TRBJ1-2; D gene uncertain. The CDR3 consists of 15 residues. Germline V gene lookup returns CDR1 SNHLY and CDR2 FYNNEI. V shed 5 bases and J shed 3 bases, with 16 bases lying between them. The CDR3 spells CASSPYIGGDYGYTF. The CDR3 region has the DNA TGTGCCAGCAGTCCCTACATCGGCGGGGACTATGGCTACACCTTC.

The rearrangement links TRBV7-9 to TRBJ2-1; TRBD2 might be the D (6 bases). Trimming took 1 base from V and 5 from J, leaving 12 bases between them. Germline assignment: CDR1 SEHNR and CDR2 FQNEAQ (reference sequence). The CDR3 totals 15 residues. CDR3 DNA sequence: TGTGCCAGCAGCTTAGAGATCCGGGGGAACAATGAGCAGTTCTTC. The encoded protein is CASSLEIRGNNEQFF.

The rearrangement uses TRBV13 and TRBJ1-4; 7 nucleotides agree with TRBD1. CDR3 size: 20 residues. Germline assignment: CDR1 PRHDT and CDR2 FYEKMQ (reference sequence). Trimming cost V 0 bases and J 2 bases; bases outside gene matches: 15. DNA for the CDR3: TGTGCCAGCAGCTTAGGGACAGGGCGGCGCAGGGCCCCGACTAATGAAAAACTGTTTTTT. Encoded protein: CASSLGTGRRRAPTNEKLFF.

The V call is TRBV28, the J call TRBJ2-2, with 8 bases that match TRBD2. This CDR3 comprises 15 residues. V was pared by 3 bases and J by 4 bases, with 4 bases of the junction left unmatched. The germline V gene encodes CDR1 MDHEN and CDR2 SYDVKM. The CDR3 DNA reads TGTGCCAGCAGTTTCTTCGGGAGGGGCACCGGGGAGCTGTTTTTT. Encoded protein: CASSFFGRGTGELFF.

The rearrangement joins TRBV7-2 to TRBJ1-1; the match to TRBD1 covers 8 bases. The V and J ends lost 2 bases and 13 bases, in that order; junction bases with no gene match: 6. Germline CDR1 reads SGHTA; CDR2 reads FQGNSA. CDR3 length: 12 residues. CDR3 coding DNA: TGTGCCAGCAGCTTAAACAGGGGGGTGGTTTTCTTT. Encoded protein: CASSLNRGVVFF.

The CDR3 sequence: CASTTRIVTDTQYF. The CDR3, as DNA: TGTGCCAGTACCACTAGGATTGTGACAGATACGCAGTATTTT. This chain connects TRBV19 to TRBJ2-3; possible D gene TRBD2, 5 bases. The CDR3 loop spans 14 amino acids. Germline V CDR1 and CDR2: LNHDA, SQIVND (reference sequence). V gave up 7 bases and J gave up 3 bases, with 14 bases separating them.

V gene TRBV4-1 combines with J gene TRBJ2-7, with TRBD1 as a possible D gene (5 bases). The CDR3 runs to 14 residues. Trimming took off 3 bases at V and 5 bases at J, with 14 bases between the two ends. Germline V lookup: CDR1 MGHRA, CDR2 YSYEKL. CDR3: CASSQASGKDEQYF. CDR3 DNA: TGCGCCAGCAGCCAGGCGTCAGGGAAGGACGAGCAGTACTTC.

This rearrangement joins TRBV12-5 to TRBJ1-4; D perhaps matches TRBD1 (6 bases). Germline V CDR1 and CDR2: LGHNT, FRNRAP. The CDR3 runs to 14 residues. V lost 1 base and J lost 4, with 7 bases in between. The CDR3 coding sequence is TGTGCTAGTGGTTTGGGACAGGATAATGAAAAACTGTTTTTT. Protein: CASGLGQDNEKLFF.

As for this clone: Distinct nucleotide sequences in the sample also encode this CDR3. V gene TRBV19 combines with J gene TRBJ2-5, with 7 positions matching TRBD2. Looked up from germline, CDR1 is LNHDA and CDR2 is SQIVND (reference sequence). The CDR3 has 14 amino acids. After removal of 5 bases from V and 1 base from J, the junction contained 4 bases not matched to a gene. The CDR3 sequence is CASSYLAAQETQYF. In DNA, the CDR3 is TGTGCCAGTAGTTACCTAGCGGCCCAAGAGACCCAGTACTTC. The full variable domain, rest sourced from reference TRBV19 and TRBJ2-5, is DGGITQSPKYLFRKEGQNVTLSCEQNLNHDAMYWYRQDPGQGLRLIYYSQIVNDFQKGDIAEGYSVSREKKESFPLTVTSAQKNPTAFYLCASSYLAAQETQYFGPGTRLLVL.

V and J are TRBV5-1 and TRBJ1-1, with D possibly being TRBD1 (6 bases). The CDR3 is made up of 14 amino acids. Germline V gives CDR1 SGHRS, CDR2 YFSETQ. Trimming cost V 3 bases and J 4 bases, with 13 bases left between them. As DNA, the CDR3 is TGCGCCAGCAGCTCCAGGGGCGGTGTCACTGAAGCTTTCTTT. It codes for CASSSRGGVTEAFF.

The V and J genes are TRBV12-3 or TRBV12-4 and TRBJ1-2; the D gene is possibly TRBD1 (5 bases). V gave up 3 bases and J gave up 4 bases, with 9 bases separating them. The CDR3 contains 13 residues. DNA for the CDR3: TGTGCCAGCAGTTTGGGGCCAGGCTATGGCTACACCTTC. Translating it yields CASSLGPGYGYTF.

V usage is TRBV10-2 and J usage is TRBJ1-4; 8 nucleotides match TRBD1. V lost 7 bases to trimming and J lost 7 bases; unmatched junction nucleotides: 5. The germline gives CDR1 WSHSY, CDR2 SAAADI. CDR3 length: 13 residues. CDR3 in amino acids: CASTGQGGEKLFF. CDR3 nucleotides: TGCGCCAGCACAGGACAGGGCGGTGAAAAACTGTTTTTT.

The genes are TRBV23-1 and TRBJ2-1; no reliable D call. TRBV23-1 is labeled an ORF, and its function is uncertain. V was trimmed by 0 bases and J by 0 bases, leaving 15 bases between them. The CDR3 totals 18 residues. CDR3 region: CASSQSMTRPSSYNEQFF. CDR3 coding DNA: TGCGCCAGCAGTCAATCAATGACAAGGCCAAGCTCCTACAATGAGCAGTTCTTC.

The table lists this clone with a count of one. The chain joins TRBV28 to TRBJ2-3; 13 nucleotides match TRBD2. The V gene's germline CDR1 is MDHEN and CDR2 SYDVKM. The V and J ends lost 3 bases and 1 base, in that order; junction bases with no gene match: 7. The CDR3 extends over 18 amino acids. In DNA, the CDR3 is TGTGCCAGCAGTTTCCCCTTACTAGCGGGGGGGGGCACAGATACGCAGTATTTT. Protein: CASSFPLLAGGGTDTQYF.

V and J are TRBV24-1 and TRBJ1-1; D may be TRBD1 (6 bases). Germline V gene data show CDR1 as KGHDR and CDR2 as SFDVKD. Trimming cost V 5 bases and J 7 bases, with 10 bases left between them. The CDR3 has 12 amino acids. The CDR3 sequence: CATSVEGHEAFF. The CDR3 bases are TGTGCCACCAGTGTCGAGGGACATGAAGCTTTCTTT.

This sequence joins TRBV28 and TRBJ1-1; TRBD1 matches 9 bases. J gave up 4 bases and V 6 bases, and 9 bases lay outside the gene matches. The V gene's germline CDR1 is MDHEN and CDR2 SYDVKM. This CDR3 spans 15 amino acids. The CDR3 DNA follows: TGTGCCAGCAGCCGTCCCGGGACAGGGACCACTGAAGCTTTCTTT. Amino acid sequence: CASSRPGTGTTEAFF.

In its sample, this clone was seen a few times. This sequence joins TRBV25-1 and TRBJ1-1, with 7 nucleotides matching TRBD1. The CDR3 consists of 13 residues. The V segment lost 6 bases and the J segment 2 bases; nucleotides outside the gene matches: 3. Per the germline V gene, CDR1 is MGHDK and CDR2 is SYGVNS. The CDR3 spells CASSDRVNTEAFF. The CDR3, as DNA: TGTGCCAGCAGCGACAGGGTCAACACTGAAGCTTTCTTT. Looking up the rest from reference TRBV25-1 and TRBJ1-1 gives the full variable domain: EADIYQTPRYLVIGTGKKITLECSQTMGHDKMYWYQQDPGMELHLIHYSYGVNSTEKGDLSSESTVSRIRTEHFPLTLESARPSHTSQYLCASSDRVNTEAFFGQGTRLTVV.